This is a list of T cell receptor beta chains from one sample in a study of cytomegalovirus exposure and HLA in healthy donors. Clones were read by immunoSEQ multiplex PCR, and TCRdb kept only the in-frame ones, dropping some. The profile shows fewer than 120,000 clones, roughly 90% of them singletons. Sequencing was performed on PBMCs. The receptors shown here come from a woman aged 30 to 39 in good health and CMV-seropositive. CDR3s include the opening cysteine and the closing phenylalanine or tryptophan. Fields, in order: D gene, V gene, J gene, CDR3 DNA, CDR3 protein. A D gene is named only where the DNA matches it firmly.

D gene: TRBD1; V gene: TRBV5-6; J gene: TRBJ2-5; CDR3 DNA: TGTGCCAGCAGCTCGACGCAGGGGGTAGGTCTGGAGACCCAGTACTTC; CDR3 protein: CASSSTQGVGLETQYF
D gene: TRBD1; V gene: TRBV4-3; J gene: TRBJ2-7; CDR3 DNA: TGCGCCAGCAGCCCGGGACAGGGGGGCTCCTACGAGCAGTACTTC; CDR3 protein: CASSPGQGGSYEQYF
D gene: -; V gene: TRBV15; J gene: TRBJ1-2; CDR3 DNA: TGTGCCACCAGCAGAGATCTTACCGGAGGGGTCGGATATGGCTACACCTTC; CDR3 protein: CATSRDLTGGVGYGYTF
D gene: -; V gene: TRBV6-6; J gene: TRBJ1-2; CDR3 DNA: TGTGCCAGCAGTTACGCGGAACGGAAGGATGGCTACACCTTC; CDR3 protein: CASSYAERKDGYTF
D gene: -; V gene: TRBV7-8; J gene: TRBJ2-7; CDR3 DNA: TGTGCCAGCAGCTCCCCCGTCCGGGGGACCTACGAGCAGTACTTC; CDR3 protein: CASSSPVRGTYEQYF
D gene: -; V gene: TRBV7-6; J gene: TRBJ1-1; CDR3 DNA: TGTGCCAGCAGCTCAGGGGTAGTGGACACTGAAGCTTTCTTT; CDR3 protein: CASSSGVVDTEAFF
D gene: -; V gene: TRBV6-5; J gene: TRBJ1-3; CDR3 DNA: TGTGCCAGCAGTTCTACCGGGACAACTGGAAACACCATATATTTT; CDR3 protein: CASSSTGTTGNTIYF
D gene: TRBD1; V gene: TRBV19; J gene: TRBJ2-7; CDR3 DNA: TGTGCCAGTAGTACAAATTGGTGGGACAACCGGGACAGGGGCAAAGGCGAGCAGTACTTC; CDR3 protein: CASSTNWWDNRDRGKGEQYF
D gene: -; V gene: TRBV2; J gene: TRBJ2-7; CDR3 DNA: TGTGCCAGCAGCCTACGCCAAACCTACGAGCAGTACTTC; CDR3 protein: CASSLRQTYEQYF
D gene: -; V gene: TRBV29-1; J gene: TRBJ2-1; CDR3 DNA: TGCAGCGTTGGAGGACCCCAGGGCGTCTTC; CDR3 protein: CSVGGPQGVF